This entry lists 15 T cell receptor beta chains sequenced from one sample in a study of CD8 T cells in ankylosing spondylitis. TCRdb itself ran the 5' RACE reads through MiXCR, one entry per CDR3 protein. Of about 200,000 distinct CDR3 sequences listed, roughly 13% are singletons. Source material: blood, either unsorted or a sorted T cell fraction (not recorded which). Source of these receptors: a male donor with ankylosing spondylitis or in good health (not recorded which).

CDR3 bases: TGTGCCAGCAGCCTCTCCGTTGAAGACATTCAGTACTTC. This sequence encodes CASSLSVEDIQYF. V is TRBV6-2 or TRBV6-3 and J is TRBJ2-4; no reliable D call. Germline V gene sequence: CDR1 MNHEY, CDR2 SVGEGT. The CDR3 extends over 13 amino acids. V lost 6 bases and J lost 8, with 14 bases in between.

This clonotype showed up just a few times. J is TRBJ1-2 and V is TRBV12-3 or TRBV12-4, with unresolved D. Trimming stripped 8 bases from V and 10 bases from J, with 23 bases between. The length of the CDR3 is 14 residues. The CDR3 loop reads CASRLLNRPDAYTF. The CDR3, as DNA: TGTGCCAGCCGACTTTTGAACAGACCTGATGCCTACACCTTC.

CDR3 amino acids: CASLEGLATNEKLFF. The DNA of the CDR3 is TGTGCTAGTTTAGAAGGGCTCGCAACTAATGAAAAACTGTTTTTT. This sequence joins TRBV12-5 and TRBJ1-4; D ambiguous. CDR3 length: 15 residues. Trimming pared 8 bases from V and 0 bases from J, leaving 13 bases between. Germline V gene sequence: CDR1 LGHNT, CDR2 FRNRAP.

There are a few counts of this clonotype. The chain combines TRBV5-1 with TRBJ2-1, with D perhaps TRBD2 (5 bases). The CDR3 totals 14 residues. The germline CDR1 and CDR2 sequences are SGHRS and YFSETQ. Trimming took off 4 bases at V and 5 bases at J, with 13 bases between the two ends. The CDR3 here is CASSPVRGNNEQFF. CDR3 in DNA: TGCGCCAGCAGCCCCGTCCGGGGTAACAATGAGCAGTTCTTC.

This clonotype occurred many times. The chain links TRBV6-1 to TRBJ1-5, with D unresolved. There are 15 residues in the CDR3. The germline V gene encodes CDR1 MNHNS and CDR2 SASEGT. Trimming removed 7 bases at V and 0 bases at J, with 13 bases between. Here the CDR3 DNA reads TGTGCCAGCACCCGAAGCGGGAATAGCAATCAGCCCCAGCATTTT. This codes for CASTRSGNSNQPQHF.

The rearrangement joins TRBV12-1 to TRBJ2-5; TRBD2 is the table's D call and was not checked against the DNA. TRBV12-1 is flagged as a pseudogene. The CDR3 has 15 amino acids. The CDR3 region has the DNA TGTGCCAGCAGTTCCGGGCCCCGAGGAGGAGAGACCCAGTACTTC. It translates to CASSSGPRGGETQYF.

This clonotype showed up many times. The chain uses TRBV4-1 and TRBJ2-2; D gene uncertain. Looked up from germline, CDR1 is MGHRA and CDR2 is YSYEKL. CDR3 length equals 17 residues. V was clipped by 0 bases and J by 2 bases, with 13 bases between them. The CDR3 loop is CASSQDPAELNTGELFF. As DNA, the CDR3 is TGCGCCAGCAGCCAAGATCCGGCTGAATTAAACACCGGGGAGCTGTTTTTT.

This clonotype has a count of ten or more. The chain recombines TRBV18 with TRBJ2-7; tentative D call: TRBD2 (5 bases). Trimming left V 2 bases short and J 3 bases short, with 8 bases between. The CDR3 runs 13 residues. The V gene's germline CDR1 is KGHSH and CDR2 LQKENI. In DNA form, the CDR3 reads TGTGCCAGCTCACCAGGTACTAGCTACGAGCAGTACTTC. Translated: CASSPGTSYEQYF.

The DNA for the CDR3 is TGTGCCAGCAGCTTAGTTATTGGGGCCCCGCAAGAGACCCAGTACTTC. As protein: CASSLVIGAPQETQYF. This chain uses TRBV7-9 with TRBJ2-5; TRBD1 is a possible D gene (5 bases). This CDR3 has 16 residues. V dropped 1 base and J dropped 2 bases, with 14 bases sitting between them. The germline V gene has CDR1 SEHNR and CDR2 FQNEAQ (reference sequence).

J is TRBJ2-3 and V is TRBV10-2; 7 bases agree with TRBD1. Germline CDR1 reads WSHSY; CDR2 reads SAAADI. CDR3 length equals 13 residues. V lost 7 bases and J lost 5; bases outside the gene matches: 6. The CDR3 bases are TGCGCCAGCATCGACAGGGTCAAAGATACGCAGTATTTT. It translates to CASIDRVKDTQYF.

This clonotype was observed a few times. This chain joins TRBV29-1 and TRBJ1-2; D not certain. The CDR3 length is 13 residues. Trimming stripped 3 bases from V and 8 bases from J, with 16 bases between. The germline V gene has CDR1 SQVTM and CDR2 ANQGSEA. CDR3 region: CSVDIGGEVGYTF. The CDR3 region has the DNA TGCAGCGTTGACATCGGAGGAGAAGTAGGCTACACCTTC.

The V gene is TRBV29-1, the J gene TRBJ2-7, with D possibly called TRBD1 or TRBD2 (7 bases each). CDR1 is SQVTM and CDR2 is ANQGSEA in the germline V gene. CDR3 length: 13 amino acids. Trimming pared 4 bases from V and 0 bases from J, leaving 10 bases between. CDR3 amino acids: CSVARGGSYEQYF. CDR3 bases: TGCAGCGTTGCCAGGGGGGGCTCCTACGAGCAGTACTTC.

In this sample, this clonotype turned up a few times. CDR3 protein: CASSMTSGRLEQYF. The CDR3 nucleotides are TGTGCCAGCAGCATGACTAGCGGGAGGCTCGAGCAGTACTTC. The chain is built from TRBV12-3 or TRBV12-4 and TRBJ2-7; 13 positions match TRBD2. Trimming at V came to 6 bases and at J to 6 bases, leaving 5 bases not matched to a gene. The CDR3 is 14 amino acids.

J is TRBJ2-1 and V is TRBV12-3 or TRBV12-4, with 8 bases lining up with TRBD2. The CDR3 is made up of 14 amino acids. V trimming: 2 bases; J trimming: 5 bases; junction bases outside the gene matches: 2. The CDR3: CASSLIGGDNEQFF. DNA for the CDR3: TGTGCCAGCAGTTTAATCGGGGGGGACAATGAGCAGTTCTTC.

This clonotype was seen more than once but under ten times. The rearrangement joins TRBV10-3 to TRBJ2-7; TRBD2 agrees at 8 bases. The CDR3 covers 14 residues. With V trimmed by 6 bases and J by 11 bases, 15 bases remained unmatched. The germline V gene has CDR1 ENHRY and CDR2 SYGVKD. The CDR3 coding sequence is TGTGCCATCAGGGAGGGGACGGGAGGGCGTGCGGAGTACTTC. Its translation is CAIREGTGGRAEYF.